This T cell receptor beta chain was profiled in a study of control samples from healthy donors and cancer patients. Sequencing used immunoSEQ multiplex PCR; TCRdb keeps in-frame clones, though not all of them. The data show a few hundred thousand clones, 75% to 95% seen once. CDR1 and CDR2 (germline): GTSNPN, SVGIG (reference sequence). V shed 4 bases and J shed 3 bases, with 16 bases lying between them. This CDR3 spans 15 amino acids. Sequenced: PBMCs. The genes are TRBV30 and TRBJ2-1; either TRBD1 or TRBD2 may fit D (5 bases each). The clonotype was recovered from a middle-aged man with head and neck cancer. CDR3 region: CAWNRETTDYNEQFF. The CDR3 DNA is TGTGCCTGGAATCGGGAAACGACAGACTACAATGAGCAGTTCTTC.